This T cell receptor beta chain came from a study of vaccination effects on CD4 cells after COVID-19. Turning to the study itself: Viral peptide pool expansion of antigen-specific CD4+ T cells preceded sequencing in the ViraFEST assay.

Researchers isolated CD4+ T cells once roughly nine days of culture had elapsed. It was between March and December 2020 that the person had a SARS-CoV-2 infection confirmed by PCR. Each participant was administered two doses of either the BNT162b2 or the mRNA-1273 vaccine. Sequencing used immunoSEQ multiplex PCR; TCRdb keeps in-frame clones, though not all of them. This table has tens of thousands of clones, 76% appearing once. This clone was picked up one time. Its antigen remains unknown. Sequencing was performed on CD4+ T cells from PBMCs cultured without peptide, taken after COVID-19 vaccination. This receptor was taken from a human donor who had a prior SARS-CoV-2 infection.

CDR3 in amino acids: CASSVGQGMYNEQFF. The CDR3 DNA sequence: TGTGCCAGCAGCGTAGGACAGGGTATGTACAATGAGCAGTTCTTC. The rearrangement joins TRBV9 to TRBJ2-1, with 7 positions matching TRBD1. The CDR3 extends over 15 amino acids. Germline CDR1 and CDR2: SGDLS and YYNGEE. V shed 0 bases, J shed 4 bases, and the junction held 4 bases outside the gene matches.